This T cell receptor beta chain came from a study of spatial heterogeneity in lung cancer. One entry per CDR3 protein results from TCRdb running MiXCR on the 5' RACE reads. The data hold under 150,000 distinct CDR3 sequences, with 9.5% to 14% observed a single time. This sample's time point: blood at routine non-recurrence follow-up after resection. This clonotype has just a few counts. The source was PBMCs, collected at follow-up. This receptor was obtained from a female donor with early-stage non-small cell lung cancer.

CDR3 protein: CASSQYRPSFNEQFF. Here the CDR3 DNA reads TGCGCCAGCAGCCAATACCGTCCTAGCTTCAATGAGCAGTTCTTC. The J gene is TRBJ2-1, the V gene TRBV4-1; the D gene is possibly TRBD2 (5 bases). The V and J ends lost 2 bases and 6 bases respectively, with 14 bases between them. Germline V gene data show CDR1 as MGHRA and CDR2 as YSYEKL. The CDR3 spans 15 residues.